These 6 T cell receptor beta chains came from one sample sequenced in a study of blood T cell repertoires in COVID-19 (dated by TCRdb to 2018 to 2021). Receptor libraries were prepared by the immunoSEQ multiplex PCR assay. TCRdb retrieved this table from immuneACCESS and kept in-frame rearrangements only. Not all clones are present; in checked studies, unresolved V genes account for under half, and no reason is known for the remainder. This sample lists some 150,000 clones; approximately 86% were detected once. 3% to 4% of the sample goes to the ten largest clones. The sequencing sample was made of peripheral blood. The origin of the receptors is a man in his 70s with acute or convalescent COVID-19.

The chain links TRBV24-1 to TRBJ1-5; no definite D call. V was clipped by 6 bases and J by 0 bases, with 8 bases between them. The length of the CDR3 is 14 residues. Germline assignment: CDR1 KGHDR and CDR2 SFDVKD. The CDR3 nucleotides read TGTGCCACCAGTAGCCATTATAGCAATCAGCCCCAGCATTTT. Translation: CATSSHYSNQPQHF.

The chain recombines TRBV12-3 or TRBV12-4 with TRBJ2-3; D perhaps matches TRBD1 (5 bases). With 5 bases removed from V and 9 bases from J, the gap between germline ends came to 12 bases. The CDR3 loop spans 12 amino acids. CDR3 coding DNA: TGTGCCAGCAGTCCCGACAGCGCCACGCAGTATTTT. It yields the protein CASSPDSATQYF.

The rearrangement joins TRBV27 to TRBJ1-5; D is unresolved. The CDR3 is 15 amino acids. V was pared by 1 base and J by 2 bases, with 9 bases between. Germline-derived CDR1 and CDR2 are MNHEY and SMNVEV (reference sequence). CDR3: CASSLLGIGNQPQHF. For the CDR3, the DNA is TGTGCCAGCAGTTTATTGGGCATTGGCAATCAGCCCCAGCATTTT.

V and J are TRBV5-1 and TRBJ2-7; 7 bases are shared with TRBD2. This CDR3 is built from 16 residues. Germline assignment: CDR1 SGHRS and CDR2 YFSETQ. The trim removed 0 bases at V and 2 bases at J, leaving 8 bases unmatched. In nucleotides, the CDR3 is TGCGCCAGCAGCTTGGGCCTAGCGGAACCCGCCTACGAGCAGTACTTC. Amino acid sequence: CASSLGLAEPAYEQYF.

CDR3 residues: CASSQVGQAAYEQYF. DNA of the CDR3: TGTGCCAGCTCGCAGGTCGGACAGGCCGCCTACGAGCAGTACTTC. This chain connects TRBV18 to TRBJ2-7; 7 nucleotides match TRBD1. Trimming removed 6 bases from V and 2 bases from J; junction bases left unmatched: 10. The CDR3 is made up of 15 amino acids. Germline CDR1 and CDR2: KGHSH and LQKENI.

The chain links TRBV19 to TRBJ1-1; no clear D. The germline V gene has CDR1 LNHDA and CDR2 SQIVND (reference sequence). The V gene lost 7 bases and the J gene lost 2 bases, with 14 bases spanning the gap. The CDR3 contains 14 residues. DNA of the CDR3: TGTGCCAGTACCAACTGGCGGGGAAACACTGAAGCTTTCTTT. This encodes CASTNWRGNTEAFF.